The 17 T cell receptor beta chains listed next were all sequenced from one sample in a study of cytomegalovirus exposure and HLA in healthy donors. Profiling relied on immunoSEQ multiplex PCR, and the TCRdb table lists in-frame clones only, not all of them. The profile shows about 98,000 clones, over 75% of them singletons. Sequencing input: PBMCs. These receptors were obtained from a young man in good health and CMV-seropositive.

The J gene is TRBJ1-2, the V gene TRBV6-5, with D perhaps matching TRBD1 (5 bases). The CDR3 is made up of 15 amino acids. V shed 6 bases and J shed 3 bases, with 17 bases lying between them. Germline V gene data show CDR1 as MNHEY and CDR2 as SVGAGI. In DNA, the CDR3 is TGTGCCAGCAGACCTATTGGGGGGAGCTACTATGGCTACACCTTC. This translates into CASRPIGGSYYGYTF.

Details on this clone: The sample has other DNA sequences that encode this CDR3 too. V and J are TRBV7-2 and TRBJ1-1; TRBD1 matches at 8 bases. V lost 5 bases to trimming and J lost 4 bases; unmatched junction nucleotides: 6. Germline V gene sequence: CDR1 SGHTA, CDR2 FQGNSA. This CDR3 region has 14 residues. The CDR3 region is CASSLGQGSTEAFF. CDR3 sequence (DNA): TGTGCCAGCAGCCTCGGACAGGGTAGCACTGAAGCTTTCTTT.

This clone was picked up a small number of times. The J gene is TRBJ1-1, the V gene TRBV6-5; unclear D gene. The CDR3 has 14 amino acids. The germline gives CDR1 MNHEY, CDR2 SVGAGI. Trimming cost V 7 bases and J 1 base, with 13 bases left between them. CDR3 sequence reads: CASNRRAENTEAFF. In DNA form, the CDR3 reads TGTGCCAGCAACCGGAGGGCGGAGAACACTGAAGCTTTCTTT.

The count of this clone is one. The chain links TRBV7-8 to TRBJ1-6, with D perhaps TRBD1 (6 bases). The V end was cut by 1 base, the J end by 9 bases, with 16 bases between. Germline CDR1 SGHVS, CDR2 FQNEAQ. This CDR3 is built from 16 residues. The CDR3 loop is CASSLERGLGGSPLHF. CDR3 nucleotides: TGTGCCAGCAGCTTAGAGCGGGGTTTAGGGGGTTCACCCCTCCACTTT.

This rearrangement joins TRBV5-6 to TRBJ2-6; D remains unclear. Trimming removed 0 bases from V and 0 bases from J, with 7 bases in between. Germline lookup yields CDR1 SGHDT and CDR2 YYEEEE. The CDR3 has 16 amino acids. CDR3 nucleotides: TGTGCCAGCAGCTTGGATTTCGGCTCTGGGGCCAACGTCCTGACTTTC. Encoded protein: CASSLDFGSGANVLTF.

This clone was seen a single time. The chain uses TRBV5-1 and TRBJ2-5, with 13 bases matching TRBD2. The CDR3 sequence is 16 residues long. V was pared by 7 bases and J by 4 bases, with 10 bases of the junction left unmatched. Germline CDR1 and CDR2: SGHRS and YFSETQ. The CDR3 is CASSETSGRFGETQYF. In nucleotides, the CDR3 is TGCGCCAGCTCCGAGACTAGCGGGAGGTTCGGAGAGACCCAGTACTTC. Supplemented by reference TRBV5-1 and TRBJ2-5, the full variable domain reads KAGVTQTPRYLIKTRGQQVTLSCSPISGHRSVSWYQQTPGQGLQFLFEYFSETQRNKGNFPGRFSGRQFSNSRSEMNVSTLELGDSALYLCASSETSGRFGETQYFGPGTRLLVL.

This chain uses TRBV10-3 with TRBJ2-5; D unclear. Germline V lookup: CDR1 ENHRY, CDR2 SYGVKD. This CDR3 is 13 amino acids long. V was pared by 2 bases and J by 1 base, with 5 bases between. CDR3 sequence: CAISEAGQETQYF. In DNA, the CDR3 is TGTGCCATCAGTGAGGCCGGCCAAGAGACCCAGTACTTC.

Here the CDR3 DNA reads TGTGCCAGCAGGACCGGGACAGGAGTCACCGGGGAGCTGTTTTTT. It codes for CASRTGTGVTGELFF. This chain links TRBV6-5 with TRBJ2-2, with 8 nucleotides matching TRBD1. This CDR3 is 15 amino acids long. V dropped 6 bases and J dropped 4; count of bases not matched to a gene: 7. Germline V lookup: CDR1 MNHEY, CDR2 SVGAGI.

In its sample, this clone was seen many times. This sequence joins TRBV7-2 and TRBJ2-2, with a possible D match to TRBD2 (7 bases). Trimming removed 5 bases from V and 0 bases from J, with 13 bases in between. CDR3 length: 16 residues. The germline CDR1 and CDR2 sequences are SGHTA and FQGNSA. CDR3 region: CASSRGARANTGELFF. The CDR3 DNA reads TGTGCCAGCAGCCGGGGGGCTCGGGCGAACACCGGGGAGCTGTTTTTT.

V gene TRBV28 combines with J gene TRBJ1-5; D not certain. The CDR3 extends over 15 amino acids. V lost 7 bases, J lost 0 bases, and 13 bases lay in between. CDR1 MDHEN and CDR2 SYDVKM come from the germline V gene. CDR3 nucleotide sequence: TGTGCCAGCATTTCTCTAGGTAATAGCAATCAGCCCCAGCATTTT. It translates to CASISLGNSNQPQHF.

The V and J genes are TRBV7-2 and TRBJ2-7; a possible D gene is TRBD2 (5 bases). Trimming removed 1 base from V and 4 bases from J, with 17 bases in between. The length of the CDR3 is 16 residues. In germline, CDR1 is SGHTA, CDR2 FQGNSA. The CDR3 here is CASSLGSNPGSYEQYF. CDR3 nucleotides: TGTGCCAGCAGCTTAGGGTCGAACCCGGGATCTTACGAGCAGTACTTC.

The chain couples TRBV19 to TRBJ2-7, with a weak D call TRBD1 (5 bases). CDR1 is LNHDA, CDR2 SQIVND, per germline (reference sequence). The CDR3 consists of 13 residues. The V and J ends lost 5 bases and 3 bases respectively, with 11 bases between them. CDR3 region: CASSEVRGYEQYF. CDR3 in DNA: TGTGCCAGTAGTGAGGTTAGGGGCTACGAGCAGTACTTC.

This clone showed up just a few times. The rearrangement uses TRBV27 and TRBJ1-6; no clear D gene. This CDR3 has 14 amino acids. CDR1 is MNHEY and CDR2 is SMNVEV in the germline V gene (reference sequence). V dropped 3 bases and J dropped 9 bases, with 12 bases sitting between them. CDR3 nucleotides: TGTGCCAGCAGTTTGGCAGGAACTGGTTCACCCCTCCACTTT. Protein sequence: CASSLAGTGSPLHF.

The genes are TRBV29-1 and TRBJ2-1, with 7 bases matching TRBD2. This CDR3 has 13 residues. V trimming: 6 bases; J trimming: 7 bases; junction bases outside the gene matches: 9. The V gene's germline CDR1 is SQVTM and CDR2 ANQGSEA. In DNA form, the CDR3 reads TGCAGCGTGGGGGGGGATGGTTGGAATGAGCAGTTCTTC. Translating gives CSVGGDGWNEQFF.

This clone was seen a few times. The V gene is TRBV5-5, the J gene TRBJ2-7; 10 nucleotides match TRBD2. CDR3 size: 15 residues. From germline, CDR1 is SGHKS and CDR2 YYEKEE (reference sequence). V lost 2 bases, J lost 4 bases, and 6 bases stayed unmatched. DNA of the CDR3: TGTGCCAGCAGCTTAAACAGCGGGAGGGGGTACGAGCAGTACTTC. Translating gives CASSLNSGRGYEQYF. The full variable domain, with the rest looked up from reference TRBV5-5 and TRBJ2-7, is DAGVTQSPTHLIKTRGQQVTLRCSPISGHKSVSWYQQVLGQGPQFIFQYYEKEERGRGNFPDRFSARQFPNYSSELNVNALLLGDSALYLCASSLNSGRGYEQYFGPGTRLTVT.

On this clone: This CDR3 is also generated by other DNA sequences in the sample. This chain connects TRBV6-5 to TRBJ2-7; D is possibly TRBD2 (5 bases). The CDR3 is 15 amino acids. The V gene lost 0 bases and the J gene lost 2 bases, with 11 bases spanning the gap. Germline V gene sequence: CDR1 MNHEY, CDR2 SVGAGI. The CDR3 sequence is CASSYSLDSAYEQYF. In DNA, the CDR3 is TGTGCCAGCAGTTACTCCTTGGACTCCGCCTACGAGCAGTACTTC.

This clone has a handful of counts. This chain links TRBV7-3 with TRBJ2-7; no clear D gene. Germline CDR1 and CDR2: SGHTA and FQGTGA. CDR3 length equals 10 residues. V lost 8 bases and J 6 bases, leaving 8 bases between the germline ends. The CDR3 loop reads CASVPSEQYF. In nucleotides, the CDR3 is TGTGCCAGCGTCCCTAGCGAGCAGTACTTC.